The clone carrying this TCR beta chain has a handful of counts. These data come from a study of T-cell memory formation after mild COVID-19. Germline V lookup: CDR1 MNHEY, CDR2 SMNVEV (reference sequence). The CDR3 has 12 amino acids. The V gene lost 7 bases and the J gene lost 9 bases, with 14 bases spanning the gap. TCRdb re-called the 5' RACE reads with MiXCR, one entry per CDR3 protein. Of 35,000 to 50,000 distinct CDR3 sequences detected, approximately 6.5% appear once; the ten largest clones hold 0.7% to 0.85%. This TCR was sampled from an adult who had mild COVID-19 (a few samples of this study predate the infection). Cell type and time point are not known. The sequenced sample was PBMCs or a T cell subset sorted from them (not recorded which). The chain employs TRBV27 and TRBJ2-3, with a tentative D call TRBD1 (6 bases). In DNA form, the CDR3 reads TGTGCCAGCACTTCCCCAGGGGACACGCAGTATTTT. It specifies CASTSPGDTQYF.